Presented here are 21 T cell receptor delta chains from one specimen sequenced in a study of human gamma delta and Vdelta1 T cells. TCRdb re-processed the PCR reads using CATT. The sample consists of thousands of delta-chain clones, nearly 40% of them appearing once. These receptors have no known antigen. Sequencing input: Vdelta1 gamma-delta T cells from blood grown in culture (DOT cells). All receptors come from a human donor in good health.

The sample holds one count of this clone. V is TRDV1 and J is TRDJ1; D not certain. The CDR3 has 19 residues. The V gene's germline CDR1 is TSWWSYY and CDR2 QGS. V was trimmed by 0 bases and J by 0 bases, leaving 20 bases between them. CDR3 bases: TGTGCTCTTGGGGAACTAGCGCCGGGTAGAAGACCTTACACCGATAAACTCATCTTT. This codes for CALGELAPGRRPYTDKLIF.

This clone was detected only a few times. This chain links TRDV1 with TRDJ1, with 12 bases matching TRDD3. The CDR3 totals 22 residues. CDR1 and CDR2 (germline): TSWWSYY, QGS. V was pared by 1 base and J by 3 bases, with 21 bases of the junction left unmatched. CDR3 nucleotide sequence: TGTGCTCTTGGGGAACCAATACCTACGGAGGAAACTGGGGGATACTTTGCCGATAAACTCATCTTT. It codes for CALGEPIPTEETGGYFADKLIF.

This chain uses TRDV1 with TRDJ1; 13 nucleotides line up with TRDD3. The CDR3 runs to 25 residues. Trimming took 1 base from V and 0 from J; bases not matched to a gene: 26. Germline CDR1 and CDR2: TSWWSYY and QGS. In nucleotides, the CDR3 is TGTGCTCTTGGGGAACGGGGGGGGCTTTCCTACGAGTACTGGGGGATACGCCCGTACACCGATAAACTCATCTTT. As protein: CALGERGGLSYEYWGIRPYTDKLIF.

The chain combines TRDV1 with TRDJ1, with 7 bases aligning to TRDD3. Looked up from germline, CDR1 is TSWWSYY and CDR2 is QGS. V trimming: 9 bases; J trimming: 3 bases; junction bases outside the gene matches: 34. The CDR3 runs to 22 residues. The CDR3 reads CALAPPGPPILGIERDSDKLIF. The DNA for the CDR3 is TGTGCTCTCGCTCCCCCCGGCCCACCAATACTGGGGATCGAGCGTGATTCCGATAAACTCATCTTT.

On this clone: A far larger clone is a single base away, which makes a read error likely. V usage is TRDV1 and J usage is TRDJ1; D is perhaps TRDD2 (5 bases). The V gene lost 5 bases and the J gene lost 0 bases, with 25 bases spanning the gap. CDR3 length: 19 residues. Per germline, CDR1 TSWWSYY and CDR2 QGS. CDR3 amino acids: CALGPYTTFPIMYTDKLIF. For the CDR3, the DNA is TGTGCTCTTGGGCCCTACACAACTTTCCCGATCATGTACACCGATAAACTCATCTTT.

This clone showed up just a few times. The chain carries TRDV1 and TRDJ1, with D perhaps matching TRDD2 (6 bases). Trimming shortened V by 0 bases and J by 7 bases, and 21 bases separated the two germline ends. Germline V gene data show CDR1 as TSWWSYY and CDR2 as QGS. This CDR3 spans 17 amino acids. The CDR3 coding sequence is TGTGCTCTTGGGGAACTAGAAGACCTTCCCAACAACCTTAAACTCATCTTT. Protein product: CALGELEDLPNNLKLIF.

About this clone: Given a much more abundant clone one base away, this may be a read error. Additional DNA sequences in this sample encode the identical CDR3. The rearrangement uses TRDV1 and TRDJ1; D is possibly TRDD1 (7 bases). The CDR3 totals 25 residues. The germline V gene encodes CDR1 TSWWSYY and CDR2 QGS. The CDR3 here is CALGEIESNSLRGLGPPSYTDKLIF. CDR3 sequence (DNA): TGTGCTCTCGGGGAAATAGAGTCTAACTCCCTACGAGGACTGGGCCCCCCTTCTTACACCGATAAACTCATCTTT.

The chain has TRDV1 and TRDJ1; the D gene is possibly TRDD3 (6 bases). V gave up 3 bases and J gave up 0 bases, with 35 bases separating them. Per the germline V gene, CDR1 is TSWWSYY and CDR2 is QGS. CDR3 size: 23 residues. CDR3: CALGEHTDGKLGMEDPYTDKLIF. The CDR3 bases are TGTGCTCTTGGGGAGCACACGGACGGAAAACTGGGCATGGAGGATCCGTACACCGATAAACTCATCTTT.

The chain employs TRDV1 and TRDJ1, with 7 bases lining up with TRDD3. The germline gives CDR1 TSWWSYY, CDR2 QGS. There are 23 residues in the CDR3. Trimming at V came to 2 bases and at J to 2 bases, leaving 29 bases not matched to a gene. The CDR3 loop reads CALGEEGWRALSVGEPWTDKLIF. CDR3 nucleotides: TGTGCTCTTGGGGAAGAGGGTTGGAGAGCTCTTTCGGTGGGGGAGCCGTGGACCGATAAACTCATCTTT.

About this clone itself: Being one base from a much bigger clone, this may be a read error. The genes are TRDV1 and TRDJ1; 12 bases fit TRDD3. The CDR3 length is 19 residues. Germline lookup yields CDR1 TSWWSYY and CDR2 QGS. After removal of 4 bases from V and 3 bases from J, the junction contained 15 bases not matched to a gene. The CDR3 loop is CALGAPSTAGGYGSDKLIF. CDR3 DNA: TGTGCTCTTGGGGCCCCATCTACGGCTGGGGGATACGGCTCCGATAAACTCATCTTT.

This clone is labeled as medium-sized. The V call is TRDV1, the J call TRDJ1; 12 bases align to TRDD3. Germline CDR1 reads TSWWSYY; CDR2 reads QGS. This CDR3 is 25 amino acids long. V was clipped by 5 bases and J by 0 bases; unmatched bases: 31. The DNA for the CDR3 is TGTGCTCTTGGGCCTCTCTTCTTCCCACCTACTCGTACTGGGGGATACTGGGGATACACCGATAAACTCATCTTT. Protein: CALGPLFFPPTRTGGYWGYTDKLIF.

This clone counts as large (0.1 to 1%). Other DNA sequences in this sample translate to the same CDR3. The rearrangement joins TRDV1 to TRDJ1; possible D gene TRDD2, 6 bases. CDR1 and CDR2 (germline): TSWWSYY, QGS. The CDR3 has 14 amino acids. V dropped 3 bases and J dropped 3 bases, with 11 bases sitting between them. The CDR3 is CALGDRILPDKLIF. The CDR3 region has the DNA TGTGCTCTTGGGGATCGAATCCTACCCGATAAACTCATCTTT.

This clone has a handful of counts. The V call is TRDV1, the J call TRDJ1, with TRDD3 matching over 10 bases. Trimming took 1 base from V and 0 from J; bases not matched to a gene: 17. Germline V CDR1 and CDR2: TSWWSYY, QGS. This CDR3 comprises 21 residues. DNA for the CDR3: TGTGCTCTTGGGGAACGAGCCCGTGGGGGATACAATCGGTGCTACACCGATAAACTCATCTTT. Translating gives CALGERARGGYNRCYTDKLIF.

The chain uses TRDV1 and TRDJ1; 10 positions match TRDD3. The V and J ends lost 1 base and 1 base, in that order; junction bases with no gene match: 24. This CDR3 region has 23 residues. Germline values: CDR1 TSWWSYY, CDR2 QGS. The CDR3 DNA reads as TGTGCTCTTGGGGAACCCCGGTTCCTACAACGGCCAACTGGGGGATCATGCACCGATAAACTCATCTTT. This translates into CALGEPRFLQRPTGGSCTDKLIF.

This clone was observed a handful of times. V gene TRDV1 combines with J gene TRDJ1, with TRDD3 as a possible D gene (5 bases). CDR1 is TSWWSYY and CDR2 is QGS in the germline V gene. The CDR3 is 17 amino acids. Between the trimmed V and J ends, which lost 4 bases and 8 bases, there was a span of 26 bases. The CDR3 coding sequence is TGTGCTCTTGGGGTAAAGGGGGTCTACCCCACCCTGAAAAAACTCATCTTT. It encodes CALGVKGVYPTLKKLIF.

The chain carries TRDV1 and TRDJ1; D gene unclear. The germline CDR1 and CDR2 sequences are TSWWSYY and QGS. CDR3 length: 17 residues. Trimming took off 3 bases at V and 0 bases at J, with 17 bases between the two ends. The CDR3 reads CALGETFIHRYTDKLIF. The CDR3 DNA follows: TGTGCTCTTGGGGAGACCTTTATTCACCGGTACACCGATAAACTCATCTTT.

The chain has TRDV1 and TRDJ1; 9 bases fit TRDD2. CDR1 is TSWWSYY, CDR2 QGS, per germline. After removal of 1 base from V and 1 base from J, the junction contained 28 bases not matched to a gene. The CDR3 runs to 24 residues. The CDR3 nucleotides are TGTGCTCTTGGGGAACGAAGTCGGCCTTCCTACGTCGGCTGGGGGCCTTCCCCCACCGATAAACTCATCTTT. It codes for CALGERSRPSYVGWGPSPTDKLIF.

The V call is TRDV1, the J call TRDJ1, with 9 bases fitting TRDD3. The germline gives CDR1 TSWWSYY, CDR2 QGS. Trimming took 2 bases from V and 0 from J; bases not matched to a gene: 10. The CDR3 contains 18 residues. The CDR3 nucleotides read TGTGCTCTTGGGGAAGTTGAAAGTACTGGGGGAAACACCGATAAACTCATCTTT. Residues: CALGEVESTGGNTDKLIF.

This clone has just a few counts. The V gene is TRDV1, the J gene TRDJ1, with D perhaps matching TRDD3 (6 bases). CDR3 size: 20 residues. Germline CDR1 is TSWWSYY and CDR2 is QGS. V gave up 1 base and J gave up 11 bases, with 35 bases separating them. The DNA of the CDR3 is TGTGCTCTTGGGGAACCTATTCTTTACCACTGGGAGAACCCTTCGATAAGCCTCATCTTT. The encoded protein is CALGEPILYHWENPSISLIF.

The chain joins TRDV1 to TRDJ1; possibly TRDD1 for D (6 bases). Germline lookup yields CDR1 TSWWSYY and CDR2 QGS. The CDR3 runs 15 residues. V lost 4 bases and J lost 1, with 13 bases in between. CDR3 loop: CALGVEIRLTDKLIF. The CDR3 region has the DNA TGTGCTCTTGGGGTAGAAATACGACTCACCGATAAACTCATCTTT.

This clone is medium-sized. The V call is TRDV1, the J call TRDJ4; 13 bases map to TRDD3. The junction had 17 bases not matched to a gene; V was cut back by 5 bases and J by 8 bases. The germline V gene has CDR1 TSWWSYY and CDR2 QGS. This CDR3 has 17 residues. The CDR3 coding sequence is TGTGCTCTTGGGATCTACCTTCCCCAGTACTGGGGGATACGGCTGATCTTT. Its translation: CALGIYLPQYWGIRLIF.